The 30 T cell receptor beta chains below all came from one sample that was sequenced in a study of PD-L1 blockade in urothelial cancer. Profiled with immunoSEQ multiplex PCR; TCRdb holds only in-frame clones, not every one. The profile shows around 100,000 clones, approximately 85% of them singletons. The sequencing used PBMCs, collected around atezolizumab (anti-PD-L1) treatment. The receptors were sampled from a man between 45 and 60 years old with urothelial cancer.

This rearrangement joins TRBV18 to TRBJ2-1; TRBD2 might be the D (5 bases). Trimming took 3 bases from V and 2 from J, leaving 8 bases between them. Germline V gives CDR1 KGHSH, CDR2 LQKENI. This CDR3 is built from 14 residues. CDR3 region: CASSPQRTYNEQFF. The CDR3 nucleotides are TGTGCCAGCTCACCGCAGCGGACCTACAATGAGCAGTTCTTC.

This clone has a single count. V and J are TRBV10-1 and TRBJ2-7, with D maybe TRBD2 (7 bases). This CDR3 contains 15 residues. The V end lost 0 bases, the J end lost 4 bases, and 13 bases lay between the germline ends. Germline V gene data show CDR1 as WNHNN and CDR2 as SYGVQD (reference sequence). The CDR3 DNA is TGCGCCAGCAGTGAGTCGAGGGGGGGAGGTTACGAGCAGTACTTC. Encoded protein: CASSESRGGGYEQYF.

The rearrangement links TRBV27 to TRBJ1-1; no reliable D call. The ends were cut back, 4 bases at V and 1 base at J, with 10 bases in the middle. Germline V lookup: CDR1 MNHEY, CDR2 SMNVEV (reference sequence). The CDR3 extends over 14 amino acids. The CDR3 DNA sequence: TGTGCCAGCAGTTATGGGAGTCCGAACACTGAAGCTTTCTTT. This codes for CASSYGSPNTEAFF.

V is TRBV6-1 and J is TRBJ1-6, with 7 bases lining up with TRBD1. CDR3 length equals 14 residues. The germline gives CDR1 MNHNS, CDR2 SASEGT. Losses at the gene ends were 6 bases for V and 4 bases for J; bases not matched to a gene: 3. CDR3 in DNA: TGTGCCAGCAGCCAGGGGGGTTATAATTCACCCCTCCACTTT. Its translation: CASSQGGYNSPLHF.

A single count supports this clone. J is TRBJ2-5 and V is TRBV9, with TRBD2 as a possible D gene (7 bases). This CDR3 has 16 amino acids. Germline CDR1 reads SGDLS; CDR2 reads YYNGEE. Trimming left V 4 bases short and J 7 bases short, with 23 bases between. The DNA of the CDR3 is TGTGCCAGCAGCCCGCGGGGGCTAGGACTACTGGGGACCCAGTACTTC. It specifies CASSPRGLGLLGTQYF. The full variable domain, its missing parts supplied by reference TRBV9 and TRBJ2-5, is DSGVTQTPKHLITATGQRVTLRCSPRSGDLSVYWYQQSLDQGLQFLIQYYNGEERAKGNILERFSAQQFPDLHSELNLSSLELGDSALYFCASSPRGLGLLGTQYFGPGTRLLVL.

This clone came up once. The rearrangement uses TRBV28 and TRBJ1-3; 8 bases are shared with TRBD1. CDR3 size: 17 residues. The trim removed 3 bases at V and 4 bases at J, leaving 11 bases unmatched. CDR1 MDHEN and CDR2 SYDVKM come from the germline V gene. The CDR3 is CASSFRTGSSYGNTIYF. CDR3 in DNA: TGTGCCAGCAGTTTCCGGACAGGGTCGTCTTACGGAAACACCATATATTTT. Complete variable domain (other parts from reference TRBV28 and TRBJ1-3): DVKVTQSSRYLVKRTGEKVFLECVQDMDHENMFWYRQDPGLGLRLIYFSYDVKMKEKGDIPEGYSVSREKKERFSLILESASTNQTSMYLCASSFRTGSSYGNTIYFGEGSWLTVV.

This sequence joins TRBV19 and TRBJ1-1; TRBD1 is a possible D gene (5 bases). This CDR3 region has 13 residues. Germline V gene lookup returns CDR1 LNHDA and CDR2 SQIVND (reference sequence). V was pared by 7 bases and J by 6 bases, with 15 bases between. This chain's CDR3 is CASTPPGFPEAFF. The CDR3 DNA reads TGTGCCAGTACGCCCCCAGGGTTCCCTGAAGCTTTCTTT.

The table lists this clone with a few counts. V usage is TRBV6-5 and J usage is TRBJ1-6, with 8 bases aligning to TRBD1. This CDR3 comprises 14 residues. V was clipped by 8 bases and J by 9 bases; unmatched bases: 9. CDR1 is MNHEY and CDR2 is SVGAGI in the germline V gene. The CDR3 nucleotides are TGTGCCAGCCGGACACAGGGGGTCGGTTCACCCCTCCACTTT. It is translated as CASRTQGVGSPLHF.

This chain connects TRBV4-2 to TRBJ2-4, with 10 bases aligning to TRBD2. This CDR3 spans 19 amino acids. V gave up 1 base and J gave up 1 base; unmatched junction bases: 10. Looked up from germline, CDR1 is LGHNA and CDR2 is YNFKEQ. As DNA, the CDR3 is TGTGCCAGCAGCCAAGTCAGGACTAGCGGCCTCTATGCCAAAAACATTCAGTACTTC. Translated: CASSQVRTSGLYAKNIQYF.

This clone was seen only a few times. CDR3 sequence reads: CASSPRVNSNQPQHF. The CDR3 coding sequence is TGTGCCAGCAGTCCTAGAGTAAATAGCAATCAGCCCCAGCATTTT. The chain employs TRBV28 and TRBJ1-5; no firm D call. Per the germline V gene, CDR1 is MDHEN and CDR2 is SYDVKM. The CDR3 is 15 amino acids. Trimming shortened V by 5 bases and J by 0 bases, and 11 bases separated the two germline ends.

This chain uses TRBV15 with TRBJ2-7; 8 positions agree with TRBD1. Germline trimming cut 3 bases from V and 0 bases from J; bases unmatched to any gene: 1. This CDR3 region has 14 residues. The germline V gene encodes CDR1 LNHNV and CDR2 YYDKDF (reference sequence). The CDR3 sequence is CATSSDRGSYEQYF. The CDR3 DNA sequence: TGTGCCACCAGCAGCGACAGGGGCTCCTACGAGCAGTACTTC.

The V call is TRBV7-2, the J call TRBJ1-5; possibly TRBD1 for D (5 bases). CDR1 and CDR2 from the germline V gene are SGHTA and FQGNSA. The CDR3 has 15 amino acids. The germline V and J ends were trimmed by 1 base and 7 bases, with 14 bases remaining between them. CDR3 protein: CASSLGSGSVQPQHF. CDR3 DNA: TGTGCCAGCAGCTTAGGGTCAGGGTCGGTACAGCCCCAGCATTTT.

CDR3: CASSRDLTDYTEAFF. CDR3 nucleotides: TGTGCCAGCTCACGAGATCTGACGGACTACACTGAAGCTTTCTTT. The chain links TRBV18 to TRBJ1-1; no definite D call. Deletions cut 4 bases from V and 3 bases from J, with 15 bases between. The CDR3 is made up of 15 amino acids. Per the germline V gene, CDR1 is KGHSH and CDR2 is LQKENI.

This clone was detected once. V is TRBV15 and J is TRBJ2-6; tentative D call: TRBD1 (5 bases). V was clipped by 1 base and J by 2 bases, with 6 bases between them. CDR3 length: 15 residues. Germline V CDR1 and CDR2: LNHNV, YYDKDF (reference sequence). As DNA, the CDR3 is TGTGCCACCAGCAGAGGACAGCCTGGGGCCAACGTCCTGACTTTC. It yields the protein CATSRGQPGANVLTF.

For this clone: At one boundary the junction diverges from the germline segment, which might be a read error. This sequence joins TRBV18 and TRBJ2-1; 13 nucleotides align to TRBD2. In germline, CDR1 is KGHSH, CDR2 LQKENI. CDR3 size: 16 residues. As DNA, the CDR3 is TGTGCCAGCTCATCACCCGGGACTAGCGGGATCGGCGAGCAGTTCTTC. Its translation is CASSSPGTSGIGEQFF.

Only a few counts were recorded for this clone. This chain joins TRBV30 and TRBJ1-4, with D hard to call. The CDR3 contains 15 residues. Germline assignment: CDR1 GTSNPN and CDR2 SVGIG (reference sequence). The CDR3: CALRRWREVDEKLFF. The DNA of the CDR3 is TGTGCGCTAAGGAGATGGCGGGAGGTGGATGAAAAACTGTTTTTT.

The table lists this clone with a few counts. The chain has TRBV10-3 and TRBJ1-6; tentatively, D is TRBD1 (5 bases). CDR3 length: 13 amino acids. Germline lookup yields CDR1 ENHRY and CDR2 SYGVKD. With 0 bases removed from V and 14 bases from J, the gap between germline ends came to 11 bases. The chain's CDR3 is CAISESGPRTLHF. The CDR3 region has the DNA TGTGCCATCAGTGAGTCGGGGCCCCGAACCCTCCACTTT.

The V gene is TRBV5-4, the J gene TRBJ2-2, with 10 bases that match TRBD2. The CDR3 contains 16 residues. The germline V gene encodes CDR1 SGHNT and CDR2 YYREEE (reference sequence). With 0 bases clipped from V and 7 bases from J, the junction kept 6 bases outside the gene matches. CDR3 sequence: CASSLVSGRAGGELFF. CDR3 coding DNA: TGTGCCAGCAGCTTGGTGAGCGGGAGGGCAGGCGGGGAGCTGTTTTTT.

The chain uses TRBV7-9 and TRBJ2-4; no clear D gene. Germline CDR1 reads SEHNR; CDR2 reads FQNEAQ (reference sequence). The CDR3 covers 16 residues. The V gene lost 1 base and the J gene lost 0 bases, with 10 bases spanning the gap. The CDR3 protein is CASSLGQALAKNIQYF. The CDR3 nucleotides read TGTGCCAGCAGCTTAGGCCAGGCCTTAGCCAAAAACATTCAGTACTTC.

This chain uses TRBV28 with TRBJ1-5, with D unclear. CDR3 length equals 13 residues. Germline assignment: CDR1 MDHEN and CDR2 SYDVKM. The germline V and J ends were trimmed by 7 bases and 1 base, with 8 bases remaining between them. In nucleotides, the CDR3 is TGTGCCAGCAATGAGCCGAGCAATCAGCCCCAGCATTTT. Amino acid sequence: CASNEPSNQPQHF.

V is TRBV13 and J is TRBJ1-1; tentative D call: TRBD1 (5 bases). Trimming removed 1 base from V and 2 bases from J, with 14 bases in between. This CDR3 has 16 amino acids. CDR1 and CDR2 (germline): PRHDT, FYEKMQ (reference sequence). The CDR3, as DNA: TGTGCCAGCAGCTTAGCAGGGCGAGAGTTAAACACTGAAGCTTTCTTT. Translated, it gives CASSLAGRELNTEAFF.

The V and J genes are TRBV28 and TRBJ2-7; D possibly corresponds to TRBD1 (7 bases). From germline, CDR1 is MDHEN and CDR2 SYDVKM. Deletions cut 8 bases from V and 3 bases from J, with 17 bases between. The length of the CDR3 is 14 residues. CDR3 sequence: CASGGTVGIYEQYF. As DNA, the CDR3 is TGTGCCAGCGGAGGGACAGTCGGCATCTACGAGCAGTACTTC.

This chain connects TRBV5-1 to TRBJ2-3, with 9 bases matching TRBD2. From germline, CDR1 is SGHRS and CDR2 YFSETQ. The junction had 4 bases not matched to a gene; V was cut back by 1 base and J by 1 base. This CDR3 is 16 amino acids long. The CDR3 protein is CASSLNLAGGTDTQYF. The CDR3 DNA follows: TGCGCCAGCAGCTTGAATTTAGCGGGAGGCACAGATACGCAGTATTTT.

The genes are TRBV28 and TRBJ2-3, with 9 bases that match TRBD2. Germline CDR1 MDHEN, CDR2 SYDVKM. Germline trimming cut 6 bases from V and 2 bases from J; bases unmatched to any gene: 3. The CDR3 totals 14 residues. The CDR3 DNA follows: TGTGCCAGCAGCATAGCGGGAGCCACAGATACGCAGTATTTT. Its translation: CASSIAGATDTQYF.

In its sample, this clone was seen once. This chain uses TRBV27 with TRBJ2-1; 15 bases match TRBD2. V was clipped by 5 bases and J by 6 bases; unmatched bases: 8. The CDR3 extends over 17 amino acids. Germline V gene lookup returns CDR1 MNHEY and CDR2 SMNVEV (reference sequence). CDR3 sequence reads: CASSTWTSGRAFNEQFF. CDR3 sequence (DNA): TGTGCCAGCAGTACCTGGACTAGCGGGAGGGCCTTCAATGAGCAGTTCTTC.

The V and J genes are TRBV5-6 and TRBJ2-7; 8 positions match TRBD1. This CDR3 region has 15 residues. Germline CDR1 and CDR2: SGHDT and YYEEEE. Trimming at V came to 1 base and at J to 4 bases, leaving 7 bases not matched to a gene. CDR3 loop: CASSLLRDRSYEQYF. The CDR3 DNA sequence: TGTGCCAGCAGCTTGCTCCGGGACAGGTCATACGAGCAGTACTTC.

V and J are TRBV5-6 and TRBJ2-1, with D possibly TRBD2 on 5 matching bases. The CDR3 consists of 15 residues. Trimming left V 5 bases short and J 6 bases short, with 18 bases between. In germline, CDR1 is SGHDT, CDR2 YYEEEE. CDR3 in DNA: TGTGCCAGCAGACCAAGTCCGGGGAAGGGCAATGAGCAGTTCTTC. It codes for CASRPSPGKGNEQFF.

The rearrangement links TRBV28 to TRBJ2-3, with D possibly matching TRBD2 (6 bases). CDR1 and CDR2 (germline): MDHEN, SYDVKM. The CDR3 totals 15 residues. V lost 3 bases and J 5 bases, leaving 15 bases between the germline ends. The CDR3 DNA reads TGTGCCAGCAGTTTGGAGCGGGCTGGGGGAGATACGCAGTATTTT. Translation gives CASSLERAGGDTQYF.

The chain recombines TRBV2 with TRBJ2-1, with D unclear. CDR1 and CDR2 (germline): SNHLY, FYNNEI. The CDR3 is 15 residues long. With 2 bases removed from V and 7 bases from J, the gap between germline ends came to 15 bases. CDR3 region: CASSELAGRANEQFF. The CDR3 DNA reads TGTGCCAGCAGTGAACTGGCCGGTCGAGCGAATGAGCAGTTCTTC.

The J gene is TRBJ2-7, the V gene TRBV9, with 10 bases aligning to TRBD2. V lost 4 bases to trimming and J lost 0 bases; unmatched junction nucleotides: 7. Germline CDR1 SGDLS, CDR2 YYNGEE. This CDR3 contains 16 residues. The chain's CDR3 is CASSPRTSGYSYEQYF. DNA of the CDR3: TGTGCCAGCAGCCCCCGGACTAGCGGATACTCCTACGAGCAGTACTTC.